This TCR beta chain was recovered during a study of blood T cells in healthy people across ages. Germline lookup yields CDR1 SGHRS and CDR2 YFSETQ. This CDR3 spans 14 amino acids. PCR was performed a second time for about 7 to 11 cycles using a sample-barcoded 5' primer and a J-beta primer mix. TCRdb re-called the 5' RACE reads with MiXCR, one entry per CDR3 protein. The data contain 1.5 million to 2 million distinct CDR3 sequences, roughly 28% of them singletons. With respect to this clonotype: A read error may account for a junction end that differs from germline.

V usage is TRBV5-1 and J usage is TRBJ2-3; 7 nucleotides align to TRBD1. Source material: blood. This TCR came from a woman aged 25-40 years in good health. The CDR3 is CASFPGQNTDTQYF. The CDR3 DNA reads TGTGCCAGCTTCCCGGGACAGAACACAGATACGCAGTATTTT.